The next 5 T cell receptor beta chains were all read from a single sample in a study of blood T cell repertoires in COVID-19. TCRdb's table, derived via immunoSEQ multiplex PCR, lists solely in-frame clones and lacks some. The table shows under 200,000 clones, with roughly 77% occurring only once. Input material: peripheral blood. The origin of the receptors is a man between 65 and 79 years old with active or convalescent COVID-19.

The chain is built from TRBV5-1 and TRBJ2-1, with TRBD2 matching 10 bases. There are 15 residues in the CDR3. CDR1 SGHRS and CDR2 YFSETQ come from the germline V gene. V was clipped by 0 bases and J by 6 bases; unmatched bases: 3. CDR3 DNA sequence: TGCGCCAGCAGCTTGGGATCTAGCGGGGGCAATGAGCAGTTCTTC. This codes for CASSLGSSGGNEQFF.

The chain recombines TRBV5-5 with TRBJ2-5, with TRBD1 matching 7 bases. The CDR3 covers 14 residues. Per germline, CDR1 SGHKS and CDR2 YYEKEE (reference sequence). The V gene end was trimmed by 4 bases and the J gene end by 3 bases; junction bases not matched to a gene: 6. The CDR3 reads CASSPGQSKETQYF. CDR3 bases: TGTGCCAGCAGCCCGGGACAGTCAAAAGAGACCCAGTACTTC.

This clone was found a few times. The chain employs TRBV7-2 and TRBJ1-6, with D perhaps matching TRBD1 (5 bases). The CDR3 is 15 residues long. The germline V and J ends were trimmed by 4 bases and 5 bases, with 12 bases remaining between them. The germline CDR1 and CDR2 sequences are SGHTA and FQGNSA. This CDR3 is CASSSLGLNNSPLHF. DNA for the CDR3: TGTGCCAGCAGCTCCTTGGGACTTAATAATTCACCCCTCCACTTT.

The table lists this clone with a count of one. The chain has TRBV29-1 and TRBJ2-1; 8 bases fit TRBD2. The CDR3 is 16 amino acids. From germline, CDR1 is SQVTM and CDR2 ANQGSEA. V shed 3 bases and J 5 bases; nucleotides not matched to a gene: 12. The CDR3 bases are TGCAGCGTTGATCGTAGCGGGAACCCCCCTAACAATGAGCAGTTCTTC. Protein sequence: CSVDRSGNPPNNEQFF.

This clone appeared once. V gene TRBV2 combines with J gene TRBJ2-1, with 10 positions matching TRBD1. The CDR3 is 13 residues long. The germline gives CDR1 SNHLY, CDR2 FYNNEI. V lost 7 bases, J lost 10 bases, and 7 bases stayed unmatched. The DNA for the CDR3 is TGTGCCAGCACGACGACAGGGGGCGGAGAGCAGTTCTTC. It is translated as CASTTTGGGEQFF.